Detailed here is one TCR beta chain. Its antigen is unidentified. V was pared by 6 bases and J by 6 bases, with 11 bases between. The CDR3 has 13 amino acids. Germline assignment: CDR1 KGHSH and CDR2 LQKENI. Patients who provided the archived tumor blocks had not received neoadjuvant therapy before surgery. The data are from a study of CXCR4 blockade with PD-1 therapy in pancreatic cancer. Points from the study as a whole: Tumor clonality averaged about 0.15 versus 0.049 in healthy blood, not predicting survival. Clone frequency correlated with its number of distinct nucleotide rearrangements. Antigen-specificity overlap of convergent dominant clones remained unconfirmed.

Sequencing used immunoSEQ multiplex PCR; TCRdb keeps in-frame clones, though not all of them. The table records around 4,800 clones, less than 70% of them present only once. The chain carries TRBV18 and TRBJ2-2, with D possibly TRBD1 on 6 matching bases. Sequencing was carried out using tumor tissue. The sequence came from a human donor with pancreatic ductal adenocarcinoma. The CDR3 bases are TGTGCCAGCTCCGAACAGGGCCCCGGGGAGCTGTTTTTT. It codes for CASSEQGPGELFF.